The 5 T cell receptor beta chains listed next were all sequenced from one sample in a study of CD8 T cells in ankylosing spondylitis. Study-wide findings and caveats: Apparently characteristic of ankylosing spondylitis blood was a TCR beta motif (roughly 8 highly homologous variants).

TCRdb analysed the 5' RACE reads with MiXCR anew, one entry per CDR3 protein. Of some 100,000 distinct CDR3 sequences listed, roughly 10% are singletons. Their antigens are not known. The sequencing input was blood, either unsorted or a sorted T cell fraction (not recorded which). The receptors derive from a male donor with ankylosing spondylitis.

The table lists this clonotype with many counts. The chain employs TRBV13 and TRBJ2-7; D gene uncertain. The V gene's germline CDR1 is PRHDT and CDR2 FYEKMQ (reference sequence). This CDR3 contains 14 residues. V was pared by 3 bases and J by 5 bases, with 14 bases between. The CDR3 bases are TGTGCCAGCAGCTTCGGACCCGGACGGGACGAGCAGTACGTC. Its translation is CASSFGPGRDEQYV.

This clonotype was seen a few times. The chain recombines TRBV15 with TRBJ2-2; a possible D gene is TRBD1 (5 bases). The V gene lost 0 bases and the J gene lost 1 base, with 9 bases spanning the gap. The CDR3 totals 16 residues. Germline V gene sequence: CDR1 LNHNV, CDR2 YYDKDF (reference sequence). The CDR3 sequence: CATSRDLQGNTGELFF. In DNA, the CDR3 is TGTGCCACCAGCAGAGATTTGCAGGGGAACACCGGGGAGCTGTTTTTT.

This clonotype was seen more than once but under ten times. J is TRBJ2-5 and V is TRBV7-9, with D perhaps TRBD2 (5 bases). The germline CDR1 and CDR2 sequences are SEHNR and FQNEAQ (reference sequence). This CDR3 spans 14 amino acids. With 2 bases removed from V and 5 bases from J, the gap between germline ends came to 12 bases. This chain's CDR3 is CASSLPVGEETQYF. The CDR3 DNA reads as TGTGCCAGCAGCTTACCCGTTGGGGAGGAGACCCAGTACTTC.

This clonotype was counted at least ten times. The V call is TRBV11-2, the J call TRBJ2-7; D call uncertain. Trimming took 5 bases from V and 3 from J, leaving 2 bases between them. Germline CDR1 reads SGHAT; CDR2 reads FQNNGV. This CDR3 comprises 10 residues. CDR3 bases: TGTGCCAGCAGCAACTACGAGCAGTACTTC. This translates into CASSNYEQYF.

The sample holds many counts of this clonotype. This chain connects TRBV2 to TRBJ1-1; D not resolved. CDR1 is SNHLY, CDR2 FYNNEI, per germline. The CDR3 runs to 13 residues. V was cut by 3 bases and J by 1 base, with 6 bases left in between. DNA of the CDR3: TGTGCCAGCAGTGATACAAGGAACACTGAAGCTTTCTTT. As protein: CASSDTRNTEAFF.